This T cell receptor (beta chain) was sequenced during a study of CD8 T cells in ankylosing spondylitis. This clonotype was seen at least ten times. TCRdb recomputed calls from the 5' RACE reads with MiXCR, one row per CDR3 protein. The data show tens of thousands of distinct CDR3 sequences, with more than 3% seen just once and roughly 4% held by the top ten. The CDR3 sequence is 16 residues long. Losses at the gene ends were 0 bases for V and 8 bases for J; bases not matched to a gene: 10. CDR1 and CDR2 from the germline V gene are SGDLS and YYNGEE. The clonotype comes from a female donor with ankylosing spondylitis or in good health (not recorded which). Material for sequencing was blood, either unsorted or a sorted T cell fraction (not recorded which). The chain combines TRBV9 with TRBJ2-4; TRBD2 matches 8 bases. As DNA, the CDR3 is TGTGCCAGCAGCGTAGCCGGGGGGGACGGCCTTGACATTCAGTACTTC. Encoded protein: CASSVAGGDGLDIQYF.